This entry lists 17 T cell receptor beta chains sequenced from one sample in a study of T cell responses to AZD1222 COVID-19 vaccine. Clones were sequenced by immunoSEQ multiplex PCR, and TCRdb holds only the in-frame ones, with some missing. The sample carries fewer than 150,000 clones, roughly 90% recorded once. The sequences come from peripheral blood, collected 28 days after the second AZD1222 dose. The receptor source for this set is an adult who received the AZD1222 COVID-19 vaccine.

This chain uses TRBV28 with TRBJ2-5, with 10 positions matching TRBD1. After removal of 8 bases from V and 4 bases from J, the junction contained 13 bases not matched to a gene. The CDR3 length is 16 residues. Germline values: CDR1 MDHEN, CDR2 SYDVKM. CDR3 in amino acids: CASGTGAGVVTETQYF. CDR3 DNA sequence: TGTGCCAGCGGGACAGGGGCGGGAGTGGTAACAGAGACCCAGTACTTC.

The rearrangement links TRBV5-1 to TRBJ1-1; D may be TRBD1 (5 bases). This CDR3 region has 13 residues. The germline V gene encodes CDR1 SGHRS and CDR2 YFSETQ. V shed 5 bases and J shed 8 bases, with 16 bases lying between them. The CDR3 nucleotides read TGCGCCAGCAGACGAGACAGTTCCTTGGAAGCTTTCTTT. As protein: CASRRDSSLEAFF.

The chain recombines TRBV14 with TRBJ1-1, with TRBD1 as a possible D gene (6 bases). Germline V gives CDR1 SGHDN, CDR2 FVKESK. This CDR3 spans 13 amino acids. V was shortened by 4 bases and J by 5 bases, with 11 bases between the two germline ends. CDR3 residues: CASSPVRGTEAFF. The CDR3 DNA is TGTGCCAGCAGCCCTGTCAGGGGAACTGAAGCTTTCTTT.

This rearrangement joins TRBV10-3 to TRBJ1-2; 8 positions match TRBD1. CDR3 size: 14 residues. Germline CDR1 and CDR2: ENHRY and SYGVKD. Losses at the gene ends were 4 bases for V and 6 bases for J; bases not matched to a gene: 7. CDR3 sequence reads: CAISAIGQGDGYTF. CDR3 nucleotides: TGTGCCATCAGTGCAATAGGACAGGGCGATGGCTACACCTTC.

The chain has TRBV4-1 and TRBJ2-7; TRBD1 matches at 7 bases. V shed 4 bases and J 2 bases; nucleotides not matched to a gene: 2. The CDR3 runs 13 residues. CDR1 MGHRA and CDR2 YSYEKL come from the germline V gene. For the CDR3, the DNA is TGCGCCAGCAGCCCGACAGGGCCCTACGAGCAGTACTTC. This encodes CASSPTGPYEQYF.

V is TRBV5-4 and J is TRBJ2-4; TRBD1 matches at 9 bases. V was clipped by 0 bases and J by 5 bases; unmatched bases: 6. Germline assignment: CDR1 SGHNT and CDR2 YYREEE (reference sequence). This CDR3 is built from 16 residues. CDR3 in DNA: TGTGCCAGCAGCTTGGGAGCGCGGGACAGGGAAAACATTCAGTACTTC. This encodes CASSLGARDRENIQYF.

V gene TRBV7-9 combines with J gene TRBJ1-1; D not certain. From germline, CDR1 is SEHNR and CDR2 FQNEAQ (reference sequence). The CDR3 contains 15 residues. V lost 5 bases to trimming and J lost 6 bases, with 19 bases between them. The CDR3 sequence: CASSPARIDASEAFF. The CDR3 coding sequence is TGTGCCAGCAGCCCAGCTCGTATAGATGCATCTGAAGCTTTCTTT.

The V and J genes are TRBV6-5 and TRBJ1-5; TRBD1 aligns across 7 bases. Germline CDR1 reads MNHEY; CDR2 reads SVGAGI. The V and J ends lost 7 bases and 8 bases, in that order; junction bases with no gene match: 8. This CDR3 contains 13 residues. The CDR3 coding sequence is TGTGCCAGCAATCACAGGGGTACGGAGCCCCAGCATTTT. This sequence encodes CASNHRGTEPQHF.

The chain combines TRBV6-4 with TRBJ1-4; the D gene is possibly TRBD1 (5 bases). The CDR3 runs to 14 residues. The V and J ends lost 4 bases and 6 bases respectively, with 12 bases between them. The V gene's germline CDR1 is MRHNA and CDR2 SNTAGT. The CDR3 DNA reads as TGTGCCAGCAGTGTATCGGGGCAAGATGAAAAACTGTTTTTT. Amino acid sequence: CASSVSGQDEKLFF.

The chain uses TRBV5-1 and TRBJ2-1; 8 bases align to TRBD2. J gave up 5 bases and V 3 bases, and 10 bases lay outside the gene matches. The CDR3 loop spans 16 amino acids. Per the germline V gene, CDR1 is SGHRS and CDR2 is YFSETQ. CDR3: CASSSTLAVYNNEQFF. The CDR3 bases are TGCGCCAGCAGCTCAACACTAGCGGTGTATAACAATGAGCAGTTCTTC.

Only one count was recorded for this clone. V and J are TRBV28 and TRBJ2-1, with D perhaps matching TRBD1 (6 bases). Trimming left V 2 bases short and J 6 bases short, with 17 bases between. The V gene's germline CDR1 is MDHEN and CDR2 SYDVKM. The CDR3 is 16 amino acids. Here the CDR3 DNA reads TGTGCCAGCAGTTTAGGGGGCGGAGATGGAGGCAATGAGCAGTTCTTC. This codes for CASSLGGGDGGNEQFF. The entire variable domain, with the rest obtained from reference TRBV28 and TRBJ2-1, is as follows: DVKVTQSSRYLVKRTGEKVFLECVQDMDHENMFWYRQDPGLGLRLIYFSYDVKMKEKGDIPEGYSVSREKKERFSLILESASTNQTSMYLCASSLGGGDGGNEQFFGPGTRLTVL.

The V gene is TRBV28, the J gene TRBJ1-3; D is unresolved. Germline-derived CDR1 and CDR2 are MDHEN and SYDVKM. V lost 6 bases, J lost 0 bases, and 12 bases lay in between. The CDR3 spans 15 residues. The CDR3 spells CASSLLIYSGNTIYF. Written as DNA, the CDR3 is TGTGCCAGCAGCCTCCTTATTTACTCTGGAAACACCATATATTTT.

This rearrangement joins TRBV7-6 to TRBJ1-3, with TRBD1 identical over 9 bases. The CDR3 has 17 residues. Trimming cost V 5 bases and J 1 base; bases outside gene matches: 9. Germline CDR1 and CDR2: SGHVS and FNYEAQ. In DNA form, the CDR3 reads TGTGCCAGCAGCCAGCCAAGACAGGGGGTATCTGGAAACACCATATATTTT. Its translation is CASSQPRQGVSGNTIYF.

The chain employs TRBV19 and TRBJ1-1; no clear D. Germline V gene lookup returns CDR1 LNHDA and CDR2 SQIVND (reference sequence). CDR3 length: 15 amino acids. With 5 bases removed from V and 0 bases from J, the gap between germline ends came to 13 bases. CDR3 in DNA: TGTGCCAGTAGTCGTCTAGCCAGAATGAACACTGAAGCTTTCTTT. Amino acids: CASSRLARMNTEAFF.

This clone was found once. The rearrangement links TRBV2 to TRBJ1-4; TRBD1 matches at 10 bases. This CDR3 region has 14 residues. CDR1 SNHLY and CDR2 FYNNEI come from the germline V gene. V dropped 5 bases and J dropped 7; count of bases not matched to a gene: 4. In nucleotides, the CDR3 is TGTGCCAGCAGTCCAGACAGGGGGCTTGAAAAACTGTTTTTT. Its translation: CASSPDRGLEKLFF.

The J gene is TRBJ1-2, the V gene TRBV18, with D possibly TRBD1 on 6 matching bases. Germline lookup yields CDR1 KGHSH and CDR2 LQKENI. V lost 6 bases and J 0 bases, leaving 11 bases between the germline ends. This CDR3 comprises 14 residues. CDR3 sequence (DNA): TGTGCCAGCTCCGAGAAGGGGGCTAACTATGGCTACACCTTC. It translates to CASSEKGANYGYTF.

V is TRBV7-9 and J is TRBJ1-6; no clear D. CDR1 and CDR2 (germline): SEHNR, FQNEAQ (reference sequence). The CDR3 has 12 residues. V lost 5 bases to trimming and J lost 8 bases, with 7 bases between them. The CDR3 region is CASSNQDSPLHF. The DNA of the CDR3 is TGTGCCAGCAGCAATCAGGATTCACCCCTCCACTTT.